The clone carrying this TCR beta chain was seen only a few times. The data originate from a study of CD8 T cells in Susac syndrome. This CDR3 has 14 residues. Germline trimming cut 3 bases from V and 5 bases from J; bases unmatched to any gene: 6. Germline V gene sequence: CDR1 MGHRA, CDR2 YSYEKL. Sequencing of TCR beta drew on CD8+ and CD4+ T cells from blood. Negative isolation yielded CD8+ and CD4+ T cells; FACS enriched TEMRA cells. Random hexamers primed reverse transcription of about 0.45 to 1 ug RNA. It was immunoSEQ multiplex PCR that amplified TCR beta CDR3 across 54 Vbeta and 13 Jbeta. Each CDR3 protein gets one entry after TCRdb re-called the immunoSEQ multiplex PCR reads with MiXCR. The sample includes some 400,000 distinct CDR3 sequences, 75% to 90% of them seen just once.

Sequenced: CD8+ T cells from PBMCs. The sequence was obtained from a human donor with multiple sclerosis. V and J are TRBV4-1 and TRBJ2-7; 8 nucleotides line up with TRBD1. CDR3 protein: CASSQWTGNNEQYF. DNA for the CDR3: TGCGCCAGCAGCCAGTGGACAGGGAATAACGAGCAGTACTTC.